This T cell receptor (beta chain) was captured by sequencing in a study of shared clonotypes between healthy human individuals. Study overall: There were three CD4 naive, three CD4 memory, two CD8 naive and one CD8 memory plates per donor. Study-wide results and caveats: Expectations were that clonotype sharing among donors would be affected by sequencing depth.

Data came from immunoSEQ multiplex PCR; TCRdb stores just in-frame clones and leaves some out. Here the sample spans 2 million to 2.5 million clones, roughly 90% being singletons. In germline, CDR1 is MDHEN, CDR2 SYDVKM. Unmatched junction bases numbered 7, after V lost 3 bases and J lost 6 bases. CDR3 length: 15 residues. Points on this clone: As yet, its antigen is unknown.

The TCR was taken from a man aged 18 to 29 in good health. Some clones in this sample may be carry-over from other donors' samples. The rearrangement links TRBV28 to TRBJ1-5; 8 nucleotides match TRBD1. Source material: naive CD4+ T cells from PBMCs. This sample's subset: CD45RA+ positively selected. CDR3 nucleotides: TGTGCCAGCAGTTTCGGGACAGGCATTAGTCAGCCCCAGCATTTT. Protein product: CASSFGTGISQPQHF.